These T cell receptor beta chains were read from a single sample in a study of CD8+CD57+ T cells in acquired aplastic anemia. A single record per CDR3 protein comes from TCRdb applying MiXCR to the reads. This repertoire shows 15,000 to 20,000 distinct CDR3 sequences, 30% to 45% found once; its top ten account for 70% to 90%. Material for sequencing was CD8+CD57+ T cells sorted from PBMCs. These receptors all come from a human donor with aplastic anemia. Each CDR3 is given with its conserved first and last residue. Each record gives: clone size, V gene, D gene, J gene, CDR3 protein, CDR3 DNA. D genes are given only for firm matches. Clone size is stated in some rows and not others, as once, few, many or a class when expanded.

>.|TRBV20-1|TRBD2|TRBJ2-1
CSARGLADYNEQFF
TGCAGTGCTAGAGGGCTAGCGGATTACAATGAGCAGTTCTTC
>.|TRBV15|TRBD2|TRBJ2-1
CATSSVVASGGDEQFF
TGTGCCACCAGCAGCGTAGTGGCTAGCGGGGGGGATGAGCAGTTCTTC
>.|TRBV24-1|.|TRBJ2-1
CATSGRGADSYNEQFF
TGTGCCACCAGTGGCCGAGGAGCGGACTCCTACAATGAGCAGTTCTTC
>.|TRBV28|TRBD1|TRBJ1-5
CASRVTGDQPQHF
TGTGCCAGCAGGGTAACAGGGGATCAGCCCCAGCATTTT
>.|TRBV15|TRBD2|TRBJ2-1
CATSSPGLAGGNEQFF
TGTGCCACCAGCAGCCCCGGACTAGCGGGGGGGAATGAGCAGTTCTTC
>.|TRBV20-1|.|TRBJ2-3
CSARGTPRTDTQYF
TGTAGTGCTCGGGGTACTCCCCGCACAGATACGCAGTATTTT
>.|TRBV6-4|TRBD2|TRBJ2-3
CASSDSSGGATDTQYF
TGTGCCAGCAGTGACTCTAGCGGGGGGGCCACAGATACGCAGTATTTT
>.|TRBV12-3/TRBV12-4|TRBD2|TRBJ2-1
CASSLRLAGERSEQFF
TGTGCCAGCAGTCTCCGTCTAGCGGGAGAACGGAGTGAGCAGTTCTTC
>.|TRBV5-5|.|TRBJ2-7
CASSFGYSYEQYF
TGTGCCAGCAGCTTCGGGTACTCCTACGAGCAGTACTTC
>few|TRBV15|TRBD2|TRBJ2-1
CATSSSASGGYNEQFF
TGTGCCACCAGCAGCTCCGCTAGCGGGGGATACAATGAGCAGTTCTTC
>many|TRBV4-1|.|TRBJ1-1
CASSPSLNTEAFF
TGCGCCAGCAGCCCCTCACTGAACACTGAAGCTTTCTTT
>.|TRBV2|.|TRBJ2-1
CASMGGELSRSIEQFF
TGTGCCAGCATGGGGGGCGAACTCTCCCGTTCTATTGAGCAGTTCTTC
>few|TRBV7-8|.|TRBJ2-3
CASSYRESGGGGDTQYF
TGTGCCAGCAGCTACAGGGAATCAGGGGGGGGAGGAGATACGCAGTATTTT
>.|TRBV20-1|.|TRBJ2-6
CSALLTGANVLTF
TGCAGTGCTCTACTTACTGGGGCCAACGTCCTGACTTTC
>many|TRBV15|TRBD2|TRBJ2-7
CATSRLAESGEQYF
TGTGCCACCAGCCGACTAGCGGAGTCCGGGGAGCAGTACTTC
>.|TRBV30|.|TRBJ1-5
CAWSLQGNQPQHF
TGTGCCTGGAGTCTGCAGGGGAATCAGCCCCAGCATTTT
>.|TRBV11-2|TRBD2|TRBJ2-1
CASSFPRTSGGLNEQFF
TGTGCCAGCAGCTTTCCTCGAACTAGCGGGGGGTTGAATGAGCAGTTCTTC
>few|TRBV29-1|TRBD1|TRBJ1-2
CSVELRTGAGYGYTF
TGCAGCGTTGAATTGCGAACAGGGGCTGGGTATGGCTACACCTTC
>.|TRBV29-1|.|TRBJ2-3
CSVEGNRKGVSTDTQYF
TGCAGCGTTGAAGGAAACAGGAAGGGTGTGAGCACAGATACGCAGTATTTT
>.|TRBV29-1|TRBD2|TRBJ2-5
CSVEVAGGQETQYF
TGCAGCGTTGAAGTAGCGGGGGGACAAGAGACCCAGTACTTC
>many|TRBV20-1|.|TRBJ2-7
CSARDSTERLLYEQYF
TGCAGTGCTAGAGATAGTACGGAAAGGTTACTCTACGAGCAGTACTTC
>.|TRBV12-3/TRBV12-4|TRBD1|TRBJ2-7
CASSLKGQGYEQYF
TGTGCCAGCAGTTTAAAAGGACAGGGGTACGAGCAGTACTTC